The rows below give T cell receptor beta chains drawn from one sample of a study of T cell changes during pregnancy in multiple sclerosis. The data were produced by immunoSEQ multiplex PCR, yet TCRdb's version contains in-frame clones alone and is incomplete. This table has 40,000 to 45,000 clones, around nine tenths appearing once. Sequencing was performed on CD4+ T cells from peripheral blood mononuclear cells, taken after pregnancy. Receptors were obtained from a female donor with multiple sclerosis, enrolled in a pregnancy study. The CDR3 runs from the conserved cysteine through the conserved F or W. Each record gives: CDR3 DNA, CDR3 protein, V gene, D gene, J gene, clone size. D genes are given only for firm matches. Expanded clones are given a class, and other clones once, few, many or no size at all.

CDR3 DNA: TGTGCCAGCACCCCCAGGGGAAAAGGCAATGAGCAGTTCTTC
CDR3 protein: CASTPRGKGNEQFF
V gene: TRBV5-6
D gene: .
J gene: TRBJ2-1
clone size: .

CDR3 DNA: TGTGCCAGCAGCCCCCGGGACAGCTACAACGGCAATCAGCCCCAGCATTTT
CDR3 protein: CASSPRDSYNGNQPQHF
V gene: TRBV7-8
D gene: TRBD1
J gene: TRBJ1-5
clone size: .

CDR3 DNA: TGCGCCAGCAAGGACTTAACTAGCACAGATACGCAGTATTTT
CDR3 protein: CASKDLTSTDTQYF
V gene: TRBV5-1
D gene: .
J gene: TRBJ2-3
clone size: once

CDR3 DNA: TGCGCCAGCAGCCAAGGAGACAGGGGGCGCGATAGCGGGGAGCTGTTTTTT
CDR3 protein: CASSQGDRGRDSGELFF
V gene: TRBV4-1
D gene: TRBD1
J gene: TRBJ2-2
clone size: .

CDR3 DNA: TGTGCCAGCAGCTTAGGTCTAGCGGGGACCCACAATGAGCAGTTCTTC
CDR3 protein: CASSLGLAGTHNEQFF
V gene: TRBV7-9
D gene: TRBD2
J gene: TRBJ2-1
clone size: .

CDR3 DNA: TGTGCCAGCAGCTTGGGAGGGACCTGGGGCTACACCTTC
CDR3 protein: CASSLGGTWGYTF
V gene: TRBV7-2
D gene: .
J gene: TRBJ1-2
clone size: .

CDR3 DNA: TGTGCCAGCAGTTACGCGTTAGCGGGGGCCCCCGGGGAGCTGTTTTTT
CDR3 protein: CASSYALAGAPGELFF
V gene: TRBV6-6
D gene: TRBD2
J gene: TRBJ2-2
clone size: .

CDR3 DNA: TGTGCCAGCAGAAGACTGACAGGGAACTATGGCTACACCTTC
CDR3 protein: CASRRLTGNYGYTF
V gene: TRBV6-5
D gene: TRBD1
J gene: TRBJ1-2
clone size: .

CDR3 DNA: TGCGCCAGCAGCTTGGAAGGGCGGGCCAGTCAAGCTTTCTTT
CDR3 protein: CASSLEGRASQAFF
V gene: TRBV5-1
D gene: .
J gene: TRBJ1-1
clone size: .

CDR3 DNA: TGCGCCAGCAGCTTGGTGGAGGGTTATGGCTACACCTTC
CDR3 protein: CASSLVEGYGYTF
V gene: TRBV5-1
D gene: .
J gene: TRBJ1-2
clone size: .

CDR3 DNA: TGTGCCAGCTCACCACGGACAGATTCACCCCTCCACTTT
CDR3 protein: CASSPRTDSPLHF
V gene: TRBV18
D gene: .
J gene: TRBJ1-6
clone size: once

CDR3 DNA: TGTGCCAGCAGCGTAGGGACTTCAGCGTTAGGCTCCTACGAGCAGTACTTC
CDR3 protein: CASSVGTSALGSYEQYF
V gene: TRBV9
D gene: .
J gene: TRBJ2-7
clone size: .